Listed below are T cell receptor beta chains from one sample, sequenced in a study of beta chain features in type 1 diabetes. Libraries were prepared by immunoSEQ multiplex PCR; TCRdb keeps only in-frame clonotypes and omits some of them. The top ten clones hold approximately 0.039% of a sample with about 660,000 clones, more than 13% of them seen once. Input material: naive CD4+ T cells from blood. Receptor source: a man aged 18 to 35 with type 1 diabetes. CDR3s leave out the opening cysteine and the closing phenylalanine or tryptophan. Rows give clone size only sometimes, using once, few, many, or a class for an expanded clone.

size: NA; J: TRBJ2-1; V: TRBV7-6; CDR3: ASSFPASGKLF
size: NA; J: TRBJ2-7; V: TRBV27; CDR3: ASSRKASSYEQY
size: NA; J: TRBJ2-7; V: TRBV10-3; CDR3: AINAGTTYEQY
size: few; J: TRBJ2-3; V: TRBV2; CDR3: ASGGQGTDTQY
size: NA; J: TRBJ2-1; V: TRBV13; CDR3: ASSLRTSGSEQF
size: few; J: TRBJ1-2; V: TRBV6-6; CDR3: ASSYSGEGYGYT
size: NA; J: TRBJ2-3; V: TRBV28; CDR3: ASSSGTSTDTQY
size: NA; J: TRBJ2-7; V: TRBV25-1; CDR3: ASSPSGRYYEQY
size: NA; J: TRBJ1-2; V: TRBV5-4; CDR3: ASSLSPNNYGYT
size: NA; J: TRBJ1-2; V: TRBV7-3; CDR3: ASSLILRGGLKFGCYT
size: few; J: TRBJ2-1; V: TRBV14; CDR3: ASSLRQGSYNEQF
size: NA; J: TRBJ2-6; V: TRBV5-1; CDR3: ASSPLGFFLT
size: NA; J: TRBJ2-1; V: TRBV19; CDR3: ASSIDASGSWNEQF
size: few; J: TRBJ2-7; V: TRBV18; CDR3: ASSPAGGSYEQY
size: many; J: TRBJ2-1; V: TRBV14; CDR3: ASSRDRGPEF
size: NA; J: TRBJ1-4; V: TRBV29-1; CDR3: SVGAGDEKLF
size: NA; J: TRBJ1-2; V: TRBV11-2; CDR3: ASSAHRESYGYT
size: NA; J: TRBJ2-4; V: TRBV27; CDR3: ATGRLAKNIQY
size: few; J: TRBJ2-3; V: TRBV5-1; CDR3: ASSFGTGTDTQY
size: few; J: TRBJ1-5; V: TRBV9; CDR3: ASSQGTSNQPQH
size: few; J: TRBJ2-3; V: TRBV7-2; CDR3: ASSFREDTQY
size: few; J: TRBJ1-4; V: TRBV9; CDR3: ASSARTGWGEKLF
size: NA; J: TRBJ2-3; V: TRBV4-3; CDR3: ASRSDTDTQY
size: NA; J: TRBJ2-1; V: TRBV5-1; CDR3: ASSLTILAGASYNEQF
size: few; J: TRBJ1-5; V: TRBV10-3; CDR3: AISEGTGGQPQH